Below, 15 T cell receptor beta chains from the same sample are listed, as sequenced in a study of shared clonotypes between healthy human individuals. Measured with immunoSEQ multiplex PCR; TCRdb has only the in-frame clones, and not every one. The data hold around 610,000 clones, with 90% to 97% observed a single time. Selected positively for CCR7 and CD45RO-negative, naive CD8 cells excluded terminally differentiated effector memory CD45RA+ cells. Sequencing was performed on naive CD8+ T cells sorted from blood. The receptors derive from a woman aged 25 to 39 in good health.

This sequence joins TRBV28 and TRBJ1-5, with 12 bases lining up with TRBD1. Per germline, CDR1 MDHEN and CDR2 SYDVKM. CDR3 size: 15 residues. The V gene end was trimmed by 3 bases and the J gene end by 6 bases; junction bases not matched to a gene: 3. CDR3 bases: TGTGCCAGCAGTTTCGGGACAGGGGGCCGTCAGCCCCAGCATTTT. Protein: CASSFGTGGRQPQHF.

This chain links TRBV7-9 with TRBJ2-2; 8 bases line up with TRBD1. Trimming at V came to 3 bases and at J to 6 bases, leaving 6 bases not matched to a gene. The CDR3 spans 15 residues. Germline V gene data show CDR1 as SEHNR and CDR2 as FQNEAQ (reference sequence). The CDR3 sequence: CASSLPMTGAGELFF. The CDR3 coding sequence is TGTGCCAGCAGCTTGCCGATGACAGGGGCCGGGGAGCTGTTTTTT.

V and J are TRBV10-3 and TRBJ1-2; TRBD1 is a possible D gene (6 bases). CDR3 length: 13 amino acids. The V gene's germline CDR1 is ENHRY and CDR2 SYGVKD. V was clipped by 10 bases and J by 0 bases, with 12 bases between them. The CDR3 bases are TGTGCCACCTCAGGGGCTGCTAACTATGGCTACACCTTC. Its translation is CATSGAANYGYTF.

This chain joins TRBV28 and TRBJ2-6; D is ambiguous. V lost 1 base to trimming and J lost 0 bases, with 13 bases between them. Germline assignment: CDR1 MDHEN and CDR2 SYDVKM. This CDR3 has 18 residues. CDR3 protein: CASSLLAETDSGANVLTF. Here the CDR3 DNA reads TGTGCCAGCAGTTTATTGGCAGAGACGGACTCTGGGGCCAACGTCCTGACTTTC.

The chain joins TRBV28 to TRBJ2-3; TRBD2 matches 10 bases. CDR1 is MDHEN, CDR2 SYDVKM, per germline. The V and J ends lost 4 bases and 0 bases, in that order; junction bases with no gene match: 7. The CDR3 runs to 17 residues. This CDR3 is CASSSSWTSGSTDTQYF. CDR3 in DNA: TGTGCCAGCAGTTCCTCTTGGACTAGCGGAAGCACAGATACGCAGTATTTT.

V and J are TRBV7-9 and TRBJ2-4; D is unclear. This CDR3 has 14 amino acids. The ends were cut back, 5 bases at V and 0 bases at J, with 8 bases in the middle. The germline gives CDR1 SEHNR, CDR2 FQNEAQ (reference sequence). CDR3 sequence reads: CASSPVLAKNIQYF. CDR3 nucleotides: TGTGCCAGCAGCCCGGTCCTAGCCAAAAACATTCAGTACTTC.

This chain links TRBV27 with TRBJ2-5; tentatively, D is TRBD2 (5 bases). The V gene's germline CDR1 is MNHEY and CDR2 SMNVEV (reference sequence). The CDR3 runs to 15 residues. Trimming removed 2 bases from V and 2 bases from J, with 12 bases in between. The CDR3 nucleotides are TGTGCCAGCAGTTTAGGTTTTGGGAGACAAGAGACCCAGTACTTC. Translating gives CASSLGFGRQETQYF.

The V call is TRBV6-5, the J call TRBJ2-7; no clear D gene. Germline V lookup: CDR1 MNHEY, CDR2 SVGAGI. V lost 4 bases, J lost 7 bases, and 14 bases lay in between. The CDR3 totals 13 residues. Here the CDR3 reads CASSFRAAQEQYF. The CDR3 DNA sequence: TGTGCCAGCAGTTTCCGGGCCGCCCAAGAGCAGTACTTC.

The gene calls are TRBV6-5 and TRBJ1-1; D is uncertain. CDR1 MNHEY and CDR2 SVGAGI come from the germline V gene. This CDR3 region has 14 residues. V was trimmed by 2 bases and J by 3 bases, leaving 10 bases between them. The CDR3 loop reads CASSYRSGYTEAFF. The CDR3 bases are TGTGCCAGCAGTTACCGCAGCGGGTACACTGAAGCTTTCTTT.

The chain links TRBV28 to TRBJ2-7; possibly TRBD1 for D (6 bases). The V and J ends lost 2 bases and 1 base respectively, with 12 bases between them. From germline, CDR1 is MDHEN and CDR2 SYDVKM. This CDR3 region has 15 residues. The CDR3 DNA reads as TGTGCCAGCAGTTTACGGACAGCCCTGTCCTACGAGCAGTACTTC. Translating it yields CASSLRTALSYEQYF.

This chain joins TRBV7-8 and TRBJ2-7; D is possibly TRBD2 (5 bases). The CDR3 is 15 amino acids. V was shortened by 6 bases and J by 0 bases, with 15 bases between the two germline ends. Germline loops: CDR1 SGHVS, CDR2 FQNEAQ. CDR3 loop: CASSFGGFLSYEQYF. The CDR3 nucleotides are TGTGCCAGCAGTTTCGGAGGTTTCCTCTCCTACGAGCAGTACTTC. The variable domain in full, with the rest retrieved from reference TRBV7-8 and TRBJ2-7, is GAGVSQSPRYKVAKRGQDVALRCDPISGHVSLFWYQQALGQGPEFLTYFQNEAQLDKSGLPSDRFFAERPEGSVSTLKIQRTQQEDSAVYLCASSFGGFLSYEQYFGPGTRLTVT.

The chain employs TRBV12-1 and TRBJ2-7; TRBD2 is the table's D call and was not checked against the DNA. TRBV12-1 is a known pseudogene. CDR3 size: 15 residues. CDR3 sequence reads: CASSFEASSSYEQYF. CDR3 in DNA: TGTGCCAGCAGCTTTGAGGCTAGCTCCTCCTACGAGCAGTACTTC.

A single count supports this clone. Distinct nucleotide sequences in the sample also encode this CDR3. The chain recombines TRBV19 with TRBJ2-1; 10 nucleotides align to TRBD1. This CDR3 is 14 amino acids long. Germline CDR1 reads LNHDA; CDR2 reads SQIVND (reference sequence). With V trimmed by 8 bases and J by 2 bases, 3 bases remained unmatched. The CDR3 is CASSGTGAYNEQFF. CDR3 coding DNA: TGTGCCAGTTCCGGGACAGGGGCCTACAATGAGCAGTTCTTC.

The chain couples TRBV2 to TRBJ1-3, with 8 bases lining up with TRBD1. Germline V gene lookup returns CDR1 SNHLY and CDR2 FYNNEI. The CDR3 is 14 amino acids. With 3 bases clipped from V and 9 bases from J, the junction kept 7 bases outside the gene matches. CDR3 residues: CASSDSAGGVTIYF. CDR3 nucleotide sequence: TGTGCCAGCAGTGATTCGGCAGGGGGCGTCACCATATATTTT.

Worth noting for this clone: A read error may account for a junction end that differs from germline. The rearrangement links TRBV9 to TRBJ2-7; D tentatively reads TRBD1 or TRBD2 (6 bases each). This CDR3 has 11 amino acids. Per the germline V gene, CDR1 is SGDLS and CDR2 is YYNGEE. The CDR3 sequence: CASSSWRGTDF. CDR3 nucleotides: TGTGCCAGCAGCTCCTGGAGGGGGACCGACTTC.